This T cell receptor beta chain is drawn from a study of blood T cell repertoires in COVID-19. As processed by the authors: Nucleated cell counts were estimated from reference gene primer amplification. Measured with immunoSEQ multiplex PCR; TCRdb has only the in-frame clones, and not every one. For V, J and clone size, that table is used; D and trimming come from the DNA. The sample holds fewer than 250,000 clones, approximately 85% seen once. Trimming pared 2 bases from V and 5 bases from J, leaving 12 bases between. The CDR3 has 14 residues. Germline loops: CDR1 MNHEY, CDR2 SVGEGT. This clone was counted a single time.

The rearrangement links TRBV6-2 or TRBV6-3 to TRBJ2-5; TRBD1 is a possible D gene (6 bases). The sequence was collected from a woman in her 70s with acute or convalescent COVID-19. Material: peripheral blood. This CDR3 is CASSYGSRGETQYF. DNA of the CDR3: TGTGCCAGCAGTTACGGGTCCAGGGGCGAGACCCAGTACTTC.